These 27 T cell receptor beta chains came from one sample sequenced in a study of T-cell memory formation after mild COVID-19. MiXCR, run by TCRdb on the 5' RACE reads, gives a single entry per CDR3 protein. This sample has around 300,000 distinct CDR3 sequences, with roughly 15% found just once. The sequenced sample consisted of PBMCs or a T cell subset sorted from them (not recorded which). The receptor source for this set is a young man who had mild COVID-19 (a few samples of this study predate the infection). Cell type and time point are not known.

This clonotype has at least ten counts. The CDR3 DNA reads TGCGCCAGCAGCTTAGACGGCTCTGGGGCCAACGTCCTGACTTTC. Its translation: CASSLDGSGANVLTF. The J gene is TRBJ2-6, the V gene TRBV5-1; no clear D. CDR3 length: 15 residues. V was cut by 2 bases and J by 0 bases, with 6 bases left in between. Germline V CDR1 and CDR2: SGHRS, YFSETQ. Full variable domain (outside the CDR3, taken from reference TRBV5-1 and TRBJ2-6): KAGVTQTPRYLIKTRGQQVTLSCSPISGHRSVSWYQQTPGQGLQFLFEYFSETQRNKGNFPGRFSGRQFSNSRSEMNVSTLELGDSALYLCASSLDGSGANVLTFGAGSRLTVL.

This clonotype has just a few counts. V usage is TRBV12-3 or TRBV12-4 and J usage is TRBJ1-1; D might be TRBD1 (6 bases). The V end was cut by 6 bases, the J end by 8 bases, with 10 bases between. This CDR3 has 11 residues. The CDR3 reads CASRQGPEAFF. CDR3 DNA sequence: TGTGCCAGCAGACAGGGACCCGAAGCTTTCTTT.

In its sample, this clonotype was seen a few times. The chain couples TRBV11-2 to TRBJ2-4, with 14 bases matching TRBD2. Trimming cost V 6 bases and J 0 bases; bases outside gene matches: 4. Germline V gives CDR1 SGHAT, CDR2 FQNNGV. The CDR3 has 17 residues. DNA for the CDR3: TGTGCCAGCAGGGGACTAGCGGGGGCTCTAGCCAAAAACATTCAGTACTTC. It translates to CASRGLAGALAKNIQYF.

This clonotype showed up just a few times. This sequence joins TRBV6-2 or TRBV6-3 and TRBJ1-1; 7 bases are a match to TRBD1. CDR3 size: 14 residues. Germline V gene lookup returns CDR1 MNHEY and CDR2 SVGEGT. The ends lost 4 bases at V and 7 bases at J; junction bases unmatched: 9. CDR3 protein: CASSSGQATGEAFF. The DNA of the CDR3 is TGTGCCAGCAGTTCAGGACAGGCGACCGGTGAAGCTTTCTTT.

The chain is built from TRBV27 and TRBJ2-1; 8 nucleotides agree with TRBD2. After removal of 10 bases from V and 6 bases from J, the junction contained 14 bases not matched to a gene. CDR1 is MNHEY, CDR2 SMNVEV, per germline (reference sequence). The length of the CDR3 is 15 residues. CDR3 region: CATIRRQRGTNEQFF. CDR3 coding DNA: TGTGCCACCATCCGTAGGCAGCGGGGGACCAATGAGCAGTTCTTC.

In its sample, this clonotype was seen a few times. The V and J genes are TRBV7-2 and TRBJ1-1, with a weak D call TRBD1 (5 bases). Trimming stripped 5 bases from V and 1 base from J, with 14 bases between. Per the germline V gene, CDR1 is SGHTA and CDR2 is FQGNSA. The CDR3 consists of 15 residues. The DNA for the CDR3 is TGTGCCAGCAGCCCAAAGGCAGGGCGGAACACTGAAGCTTTCTTT. Protein: CASSPKAGRNTEAFF.

V gene TRBV11-2 combines with J gene TRBJ1-2, with 9 bases aligning to TRBD1. The V gene's germline CDR1 is SGHAT and CDR2 FQNNGV. The CDR3 length is 14 residues. Trimming took 5 bases from V and 3 from J; bases not matched to a gene: 4. The CDR3: CASSAGTGYYGYTF. The DNA of the CDR3 is TGTGCCAGCAGCGCCGGGACAGGGTACTATGGCTACACCTTC.

This clonotype was seen more than once but under ten times. This rearrangement joins TRBV7-2 to TRBJ2-4; D might be TRBD2 (5 bases). Per germline, CDR1 SGHTA and CDR2 FQGNSA. This CDR3 spans 13 amino acids. V lost 5 bases and J 9 bases, leaving 14 bases between the germline ends. CDR3 nucleotide sequence: TGTGCCAGCAGCCTAAAACGAGGGAGCATTCAGTACTTC. It specifies CASSLKRGSIQYF.

This clonotype has just a few counts. V is TRBV24-1 and J is TRBJ2-1; 10 positions match TRBD2. Germline V gene lookup returns CDR1 KGHDR and CDR2 SFDVKD. The CDR3 consists of 15 residues. The V gene end was trimmed by 3 bases and the J gene end by 9 bases; junction bases not matched to a gene: 7. Here the CDR3 reads CATSDASGGASEQFF. DNA of the CDR3: TGTGCCACCAGTGATGCCAGCGGGGGGGCCAGTGAGCAGTTCTTC.

The V call is TRBV14, the J call TRBJ2-2, with a tentative D call TRBD2 (6 bases). Trimming took 0 bases from V and 8 from J, leaving 10 bases between them. This CDR3 contains 14 residues. Germline loops: CDR1 SGHDN, CDR2 FVKESK. Written as DNA, the CDR3 is TGTGCCAGCAGCCAAGATTACGGGGGTGGGGAGCTGTTTTTT. Protein product: CASSQDYGGGELFF. Together with reference TRBV14 and TRBJ2-2, the CDR3 gives the full variable domain: EAGVTQFPSHSVIEKGQTVTLRCDPISGHDNLYWYRRVMGKEIKFLLHFVKESKQDESGMPNNRFLAERTGGTYSTLKVQPAELEDSGVYFCASSQDYGGGELFFGEGSRLTVL.

The table lists this clonotype with many counts. The rearrangement uses TRBV12-3 or TRBV12-4 and TRBJ2-2; D gene ambiguous. CDR3 length: 14 residues. V lost 5 bases and J 6 bases, leaving 13 bases between the germline ends. The CDR3 is CASSGGSWAGELFF. For the CDR3, the DNA is TGTGCCAGCAGTGGTGGCTCCTGGGCCGGGGAGCTGTTTTTT.

V gene TRBV4-2 combines with J gene TRBJ2-2; D remains unclear. Germline CDR1 and CDR2: LGHNA and YNFKEQ. The CDR3 totals 15 residues. With 1 base removed from V and 3 bases from J, the gap between germline ends came to 9 bases. CDR3 nucleotides: TGTGCCAGCAGCCAAGGGGTCTTCGACACCGGGGAGCTGTTTTTT. The encoded protein is CASSQGVFDTGELFF.

Written as DNA, the CDR3 is TGTGCCAGCAGCTACGGCGCCAGGGGACTAGCGCGCAAAAACATTCAGTACTTC. This sequence encodes CASSYGARGLARKNIQYF. The chain carries TRBV7-8 and TRBJ2-4; 10 positions agree with TRBD2. Germline CDR1 SGHVS, CDR2 FQNEAQ. CDR3 length equals 18 residues. The V segment lost 4 bases and the J segment 3 bases; nucleotides outside the gene matches: 12.

This chain links TRBV7-2 with TRBJ2-5; 10 nucleotides agree with TRBD2. Germline values: CDR1 SGHTA, CDR2 FQGNSA. The J segment lost 5 bases and the V segment lost 2 bases, leaving 8 bases of the junction unmatched. The CDR3 sequence is 16 residues long. CDR3 nucleotide sequence: TGTGCCAGCAGCTTACGTCTAGCGGGGGCCCGGGAGACCCAGTACTTC. Translation gives CASSLRLAGARETQYF.

This clonotype has more than one count but fewer than ten. This rearrangement joins TRBV4-1 to TRBJ2-1; perhaps D is TRBD1 or TRBD2 (5 bases each). Germline-derived CDR1 and CDR2 are MGHRA and YSYEKL. Trimming took 0 bases from V and 6 from J, leaving 9 bases between them. This CDR3 region has 14 residues. The CDR3 DNA sequence: TGCGCCAGCAGCCAAGAACGGGGCTTCAATGAGCAGTTCTTC. It codes for CASSQERGFNEQFF.

The chain couples TRBV7-2 to TRBJ1-3, with D maybe TRBD1 (5 bases). Looked up from germline, CDR1 is SGHTA and CDR2 is FQGNSA. The CDR3 runs 16 residues. Trimming shortened V by 5 bases and J by 0 bases, and 14 bases separated the two germline ends. The chain's CDR3 is CASSPSTDSSGNTIYF. In DNA, the CDR3 is TGTGCCAGCAGCCCATCGACAGATAGCTCTGGAAACACCATATATTTT.

This clonotype was detected a few times. V gene TRBV20-1 combines with J gene TRBJ2-7; D not resolved. Deletions cut 5 bases from V and 1 base from J, with 6 bases between. The germline CDR1 and CDR2 sequences are DFQATT and SNEGSKA (reference sequence). The CDR3 runs to 11 residues. Here the CDR3 reads CSAQKSYEQYF. The CDR3 DNA is TGCAGTGCTCAGAAGTCCTACGAGCAGTACTTC.

This clonotype was counted between two and nine times. The J gene is TRBJ2-3, the V gene TRBV3-1; D is perhaps TRBD2 (5 bases). The germline CDR1 and CDR2 sequences are LGHDT and YNNKEL (reference sequence). The V gene lost 5 bases and the J gene lost 6 bases, with 15 bases spanning the gap. The CDR3 extends over 14 amino acids. CDR3 loop: CASSSGLPRDTQYF. The CDR3 coding sequence is TGTGCCAGCAGCTCTGGACTCCCGAGGGATACGCAGTATTTT.

This clonotype was seen a few times. The chain couples TRBV27 to TRBJ1-4, with D tentatively TRBD1 (5 bases). The length of the CDR3 is 12 residues. V lost 5 bases and J lost 10, with 11 bases in between. In germline, CDR1 is MNHEY, CDR2 SMNVEV (reference sequence). CDR3 sequence (DNA): TGTGCCAGCAGTCAAGTCGGGGGAAAACTGTTTTTT. This sequence encodes CASSQVGGKLFF.

The sample holds many counts of this clonotype. CDR3 region: CASSLTGTQETQYF. The CDR3 nucleotides read TGCGCCAGCAGCTTAACCGGGACCCAAGAGACCCAGTACTTC. The rearrangement links TRBV5-1 to TRBJ2-5, with D perhaps matching TRBD1 or TRBD2 (5 bases each). This CDR3 is 14 amino acids long. Deletions cut 2 bases from V and 1 base from J, with 9 bases between. Germline lookup yields CDR1 SGHRS and CDR2 YFSETQ.

This clonotype appeared a few times. This sequence joins TRBV5-1 and TRBJ2-1; possibly TRBD2 for D (7 bases). CDR3 length: 16 residues. Germline loops: CDR1 SGHRS, CDR2 YFSETQ. V was cut by 3 bases and J by 5 bases, with 18 bases left in between. CDR3 loop: CASSWGPGGGHNEQFF. In DNA form, the CDR3 reads TGCGCCAGCAGCTGGGGGCCTGGGGGGGGCCACAATGAGCAGTTCTTC. Full variable domain (remainder filled in from reference TRBV5-1 and TRBJ2-1): KAGVTQTPRYLIKTRGQQVTLSCSPISGHRSVSWYQQTPGQGLQFLFEYFSETQRNKGNFPGRFSGRQFSNSRSEMNVSTLELGDSALYLCASSWGPGGGHNEQFFGPGTRLTVL.

This clonotype was detected a few times. The rearrangement uses TRBV29-1 and TRBJ1-2; 7 nucleotides line up with TRBD1. Germline-derived CDR1 and CDR2 are SQVTM and ANQGSEA. CDR3 length: 13 amino acids. The V segment lost 7 bases and the J segment 6 bases; nucleotides outside the gene matches: 11. The CDR3 spells CSGIGQVDDGYTF. CDR3 coding DNA: TGCAGCGGGATAGGACAGGTCGATGATGGCTACACCTTC.

This clonotype was counted only a few times. The chain joins TRBV6-5 to TRBJ1-6, with 8 bases matching TRBD1. Germline assignment: CDR1 MNHEY and CDR2 SVGAGI. This CDR3 contains 15 residues. Trimming cost V 2 bases and J 7 bases; bases outside gene matches: 4. CDR3 nucleotide sequence: TGTGCCAGCAGTTACACCGGACAGGGCAATTCACCCCTCCACTTT. The encoded protein is CASSYTGQGNSPLHF.

The rearrangement uses TRBV4-3 and TRBJ1-2; D unresolved. Germline V gives CDR1 LGHNA, CDR2 YSLEER. The CDR3 extends over 15 amino acids. Trimming shortened V by 0 bases and J by 2 bases, and 10 bases separated the two germline ends. The CDR3 loop is CASSQDRVQNYGYTF. Written as DNA, the CDR3 is TGCGCCAGCAGCCAAGATAGGGTTCAGAACTATGGCTACACCTTC.

In its sample, this clonotype was seen a few times. The V and J genes are TRBV5-5 and TRBJ2-5; D uncertain. The germline V and J ends were trimmed by 2 bases and 5 bases, with 10 bases remaining between them. Germline lookup yields CDR1 SGHKS and CDR2 YYEKEE (reference sequence). The CDR3 is 13 residues long. CDR3 coding DNA: TGTGCCAGCAGCTTAACTCCGCGGGAGACCCAGTACTTC. This sequence encodes CASSLTPRETQYF.

The chain uses TRBV20-1 and TRBJ1-6; 7 positions agree with TRBD1. This CDR3 region has 14 residues. Germline lookup yields CDR1 DFQATT and CDR2 SNEGSKA (reference sequence). After removal of 7 bases from V and 7 bases from J, the junction contained 10 bases not matched to a gene. The CDR3 bases are TGCAGTGGCAACAGGGGTCTGACAAATTCACCCCTCCACTTT. Translated: CSGNRGLTNSPLHF.

This clonotype appeared a few times. The genes are TRBV4-3 and TRBJ2-3; 9 nucleotides line up with TRBD1. The germline V gene has CDR1 LGHNA and CDR2 YSLEER. The CDR3 has 15 amino acids. V was clipped by 4 bases and J by 8 bases; unmatched bases: 10. The CDR3 loop is CASSPGQGSRGTQYF. CDR3 sequence (DNA): TGCGCCAGCAGCCCGGGACAGGGAAGCCGGGGTACGCAGTATTTT.